This entry describes one T cell receptor (beta chain). Its cognate antigen is unknown. Different DNA sequences within this sample yield the same CDR3. Patients were excluded for autoimmune disease history or systemic immunosuppression. Blood was sampled at baseline, cycle 4 day 1, and cycle 7 day 1. This sample stems from a study of OX40 agonist ivuxolimab in advanced cancers. Study background: The study reported partial responses in three patients: one hepatocellular carcinoma, two cutaneous melanoma.

Profiling relied on immunoSEQ multiplex PCR, and the TCRdb table lists in-frame clones only, not all of them. The sample consists of about 82,000 clones, roughly 80% of them appearing once. Regarding the study as a whole: Mean expanded clone counts were higher in CD8+ than CD4+ T cells.

The CDR3 loop spans 17 amino acids. In germline, CDR1 is LNHDA, CDR2 SQIVND (reference sequence). Trimming took off 4 bases at V and 1 base at J, with 19 bases between the two ends. The sample consisted of CD4+ or CD8+ T cells sorted from blood, taken in a trial of the OX40 agonist ivuxolimab. This TCR was recovered from an adult with an advanced solid tumor such as melanoma, head and neck, liver or kidney cancer. The rearrangement uses TRBV19 and TRBJ1-2; a weak D match, TRBD1 (5 bases). The CDR3 loop is CASSRATGQDVNYGYTF. The CDR3 DNA reads as TGTGCCAGTAGTAGAGCGACCGGACAAGATGTTAACTATGGCTACACCTTC.